The present entry profiles one TCR beta chain with its context. What it binds is unknown. The donors were part of the validation cohort, which consisted of about 120 subjects and was separate from the first cohort of about 670 subjects. This specimen comes from a study of cytomegalovirus exposure and HLA in healthy donors. On the study more broadly: The 90 to 150 validation repertoires and the approximately 690 first-cohort repertoires shared a platform, a later analysis reported.

CDR3 size: 15 residues. Trimming stripped 4 bases from V and 8 bases from J, with 18 bases between. The germline CDR1 and CDR2 sequences are SGHDT and YYEEEE. Study-wide results and caveats: As was reported, the classifier diagnosed cytomegalovirus status with high specificity and sensitivity.

Profiling relied on immunoSEQ multiplex PCR, and the TCRdb table lists in-frame clones only, not all of them. Altogether around 130,000 clones are present, 85% to 90% being singletons, with the ten largest covering over 3%. The chain combines TRBV5-6 with TRBJ1-4; D perhaps matches TRBD1 (6 bases). The sequenced sample consisted of PBMCs. The receptor comes from a man younger than 40 in good health and CMV-seronegative. The CDR3 here is CASSRVVLRGEKLFF. In DNA form, the CDR3 reads TGTGCCAGCAGCCGGGTAGTGCTAAGGGGGGAAAAACTGTTTTTT.